Sequencing of this T cell receptor (beta chain) was carried out in a study of CD8 T cells in ankylosing spondylitis. Study-level points and caveats: Reactive arthritis synovial fluid and blood were previously reported to contain some motif variants. Clones linked to the disease showed a CD8+ phenotype. They occurred at relatively low frequencies in peripheral blood. Ankylosing spondylitis blood appeared to carry a characteristic TCR beta motif of roughly eight highly homologous variants.

This CDR3 spans 15 amino acids. Germline CDR1 is SGHRS and CDR2 is YFSETQ. Trimming removed 0 bases at V and 4 bases at J, with 13 bases between. The table lists this clonotype with many counts. Its specificity is unknown. TCRdb ran MiXCR on the 5' RACE reads and lists one entry per CDR3 protein. In the table there are around 390,000 distinct CDR3 sequences, around 22% of which are singletons. Sequencing was carried out using blood, either unsorted or a sorted T cell fraction (not recorded which). The V gene is TRBV5-1, the J gene TRBJ2-5; a possible D gene is TRBD1 (5 bases). This receptor was taken from a male donor with ankylosing spondylitis. CDR3 nucleotides: TGCGCCAGCAGCTTGGTTAGGGGCAACGGAGAGACCCAGTACTTC. Its translation: CASSLVRGNGETQYF.